This TCR beta chain was captured in a study of technical replicates of blood from several donors. This clone was detected once. V was clipped by 4 bases and J by 7 bases, with 11 bases between them. The CDR3 totals 13 residues. Per the germline V gene, CDR1 is MNHNS and CDR2 is SASEGT. Sequenced by immunoSEQ multiplex PCR; TCRdb stores in-frame clones only, minus some. The data contain around 67,000 clones, around 95% of them singletons. The chain joins TRBV6-1 to TRBJ1-5; the D is unclear. The sequence was obtained from a human donor in good health. Material for sequencing was T cells isolated from PBMCs. The CDR3 DNA is TGTGCCAGCAGTGTGGTGGAGGGCCAGCCCCAGCATTTT. It codes for CASSVVEGQPQHF.